This T cell receptor (beta chain) was identified in a study of T cell responses to AZD1222 COVID-19 vaccine. The study's findings and limits: At baseline, just 6 or 7 AZD1222 recipients tested seropositive. Nearly half of spike-specific TCRs reportedly target variant regions that are unmutated in the B.1.351 and B.1.1.7 variants.

The V segment lost 6 bases and the J segment 4 bases; nucleotides outside the gene matches: 8. The germline V gene encodes CDR1 SNHLY and CDR2 FYNNEI. This CDR3 has 14 amino acids. Recipients boosted at about 4 weeks or about 12 weeks are pooled. Note on this clone: The antigen is undetermined.

Assay used: immunoSEQ multiplex PCR; TCRdb lists only in-frame clones, some missing. Of over 95,000 clones detected, 70% to 90% appear once; the ten largest clones hold about 6%. The receptor's source is an adult who received the AZD1222 COVID-19 vaccine. The specimen comprised peripheral blood, sampled 28 days after the second AZD1222 dose. This chain connects TRBV2 to TRBJ1-2; 7 positions match TRBD1. CDR3 region: CASSGYRGGYGYTF. As DNA, the CDR3 is TGTGCCAGCAGCGGCTACAGGGGTGGCTATGGCTACACCTTC. Supplemented by reference TRBV2 and TRBJ1-2, the full variable domain reads EPEVTQTPSHQVTQMGQEVILRCVPISNHLYFYWYRQILGQKVEFLVSFYNNEISEKSEIFDDQFSVERPDGSNFTLKIRSTKLEDSAMYFCASSGYRGGYGYTFGSGTRLTVV.